This T cell receptor beta chain was observed in a study of blood T cell repertoires in COVID-19. CDR1 is MNHEY, CDR2 SVGAGI, per germline. The junction had 7 bases not matched to a gene; V was cut back by 6 bases and J by 3 bases. The CDR3 is made up of 14 amino acids. Measured with immunoSEQ multiplex PCR; TCRdb has only the in-frame clones, and not every one. The table lists approximately 210,000 clones, 70% to 90% of them singletons. The chain links TRBV6-5 to TRBJ2-7, with 8 positions matching TRBD1. This sequence originates from a woman in her forties who had recovered from COVID-19. Sequenced material: peripheral blood. CDR3 DNA sequence: TGTGCCAGCAGAACCCGACAGGGGCACTACGAGCAGTACTTC. Its translation: CASRTRQGHYEQYF.